This note documents a single TCR beta chain sequence. The CD8+ and CD4+ T cells were negatively isolated, with the TEMRA cells enriched by FACS. This record comes from a study of CD8 T cells in Susac syndrome. The length of the CDR3 is 12 residues. The ends were cut back, 6 bases at V and 5 bases at J, with 11 bases in the middle. Germline-derived CDR1 and CDR2 are MDHEN and SYDVKM. RNA totalling roughly 0.45 to 1 ug underwent reverse transcription with random hexamers. TCRdb reanalysed the immunoSEQ multiplex PCR reads using MiXCR and keeps one entry per CDR3 protein. The table has approximately 100,000 distinct CDR3 sequences, around 93% seen once; the top ten hold approximately 0.13%.

The V call is TRBV28, the J call TRBJ2-7; a weak D match, TRBD2 (5 bases). The sequence was collected from a human donor in good health. Sample: CD8+ T cells from PBMCs. The CDR3 DNA is TGTGCCAGCAGGGACTTGAGGAACGAGCAGTACTTC. Protein: CASRDLRNEQYF.